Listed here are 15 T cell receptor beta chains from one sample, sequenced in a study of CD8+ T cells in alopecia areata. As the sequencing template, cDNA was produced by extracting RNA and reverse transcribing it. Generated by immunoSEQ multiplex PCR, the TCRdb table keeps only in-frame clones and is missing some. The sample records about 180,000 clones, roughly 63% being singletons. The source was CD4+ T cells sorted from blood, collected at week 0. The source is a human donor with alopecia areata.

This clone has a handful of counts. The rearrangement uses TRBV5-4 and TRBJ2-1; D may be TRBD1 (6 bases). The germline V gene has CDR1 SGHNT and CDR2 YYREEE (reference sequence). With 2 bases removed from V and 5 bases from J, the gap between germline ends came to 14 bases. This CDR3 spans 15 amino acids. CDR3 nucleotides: TGTGCCAGCAGCTTCCGGACAGCGAAACACAATGAGCAGTTCTTC. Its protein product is CASSFRTAKHNEQFF.

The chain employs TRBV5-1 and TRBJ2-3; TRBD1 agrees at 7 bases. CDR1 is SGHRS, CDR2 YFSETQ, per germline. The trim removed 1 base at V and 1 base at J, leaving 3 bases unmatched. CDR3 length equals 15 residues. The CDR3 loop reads CASSLKGGGTDTQYF. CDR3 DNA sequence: TGCGCCAGCAGCTTGAAAGGGGGCGGCACAGATACGCAGTATTTT.

The CDR3 loop reads CSATGQKEGSGYTF. The DNA of the CDR3 is TGCAGCGCGACGGGACAGAAGGAAGGCTCTGGCTACACCTTC. V gene TRBV29-1 combines with J gene TRBJ1-2; 7 nucleotides match TRBD1. The CDR3 is 14 amino acids. Germline assignment: CDR1 SQVTM and CDR2 ANQGSEA. With 7 bases clipped from V and 7 bases from J, the junction kept 15 bases outside the gene matches. The full variable domain, with the rest looked up from reference TRBV29-1 and TRBJ1-2, is SAVISQKPSRDICQRGTSLTIQCQVDSQVTMMFWYRQQPGQSLTLIATANQGSEATYESGFVIDKFPISRPNLTFSTLTVSNMSPEDSSIYLCSATGQKEGSGYTFGSGTRLTVV.

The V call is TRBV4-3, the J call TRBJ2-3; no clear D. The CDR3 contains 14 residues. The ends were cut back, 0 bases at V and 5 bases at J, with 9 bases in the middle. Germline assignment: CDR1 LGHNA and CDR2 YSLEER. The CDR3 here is CASSQDVRVDTQYF. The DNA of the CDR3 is TGCGCCAGCAGCCAAGATGTGAGAGTAGATACGCAGTATTTT.

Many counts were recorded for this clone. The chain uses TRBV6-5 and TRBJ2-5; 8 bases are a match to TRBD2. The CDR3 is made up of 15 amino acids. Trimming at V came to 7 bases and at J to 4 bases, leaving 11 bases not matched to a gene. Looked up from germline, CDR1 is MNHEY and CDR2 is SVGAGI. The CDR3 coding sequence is TGTGCCAGCACTCCTATAGCGGGGTTGGGAGAGACCCAGTACTTC. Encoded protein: CASTPIAGLGETQYF.

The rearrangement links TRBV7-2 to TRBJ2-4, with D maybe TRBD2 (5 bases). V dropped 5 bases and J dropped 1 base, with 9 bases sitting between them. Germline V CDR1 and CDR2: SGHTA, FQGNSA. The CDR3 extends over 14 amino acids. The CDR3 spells CASSGGVAKNIQYF. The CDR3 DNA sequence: TGTGCCAGCAGCGGAGGTGTGGCCAAAAACATTCAGTACTTC.

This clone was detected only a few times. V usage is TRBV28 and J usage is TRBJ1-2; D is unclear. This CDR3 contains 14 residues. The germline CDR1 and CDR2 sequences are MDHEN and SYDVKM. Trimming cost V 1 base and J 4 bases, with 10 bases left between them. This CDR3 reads CASSLSHTSYGYTF. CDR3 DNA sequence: TGTGCCAGCAGTTTATCCCACACCAGCTATGGCTACACCTTC.

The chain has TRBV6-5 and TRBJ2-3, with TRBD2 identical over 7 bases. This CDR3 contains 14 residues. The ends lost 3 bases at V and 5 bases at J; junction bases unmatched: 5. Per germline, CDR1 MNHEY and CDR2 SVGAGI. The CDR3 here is CASSYVWTRDTQYF. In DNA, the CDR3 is TGTGCCAGCAGTTATGTGTGGACTAGAGATACGCAGTATTTT.

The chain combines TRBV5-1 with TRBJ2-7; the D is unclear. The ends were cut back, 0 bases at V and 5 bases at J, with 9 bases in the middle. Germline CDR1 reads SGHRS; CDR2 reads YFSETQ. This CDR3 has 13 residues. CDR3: CASSLAGFHEQYF. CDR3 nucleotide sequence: TGCGCCAGCAGCTTGGCCGGGTTTCACGAGCAGTACTTC.

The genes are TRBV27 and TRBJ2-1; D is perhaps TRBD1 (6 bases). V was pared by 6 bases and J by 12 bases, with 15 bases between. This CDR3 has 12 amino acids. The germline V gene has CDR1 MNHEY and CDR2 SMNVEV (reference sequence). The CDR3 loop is CASSSGGLRQFF. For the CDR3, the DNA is TGTGCCAGCAGCAGTGGGGGCTTACGGCAGTTCTTC.

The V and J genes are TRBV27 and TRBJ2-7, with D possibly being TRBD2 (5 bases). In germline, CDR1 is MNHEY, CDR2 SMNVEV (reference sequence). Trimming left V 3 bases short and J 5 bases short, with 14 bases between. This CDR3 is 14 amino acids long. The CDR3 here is CASSLVGRRNEQYF. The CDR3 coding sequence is TGTGCCAGCAGTTTGGTGGGGAGACGGAACGAGCAGTACTTC.

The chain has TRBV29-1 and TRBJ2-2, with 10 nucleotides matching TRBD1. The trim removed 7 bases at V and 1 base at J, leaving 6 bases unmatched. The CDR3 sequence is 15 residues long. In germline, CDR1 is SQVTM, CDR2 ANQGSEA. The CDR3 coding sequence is TGCAGCGCCCAGACAGGGGGCCTGAACACCGGGGAGCTGTTTTTT. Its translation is CSAQTGGLNTGELFF.

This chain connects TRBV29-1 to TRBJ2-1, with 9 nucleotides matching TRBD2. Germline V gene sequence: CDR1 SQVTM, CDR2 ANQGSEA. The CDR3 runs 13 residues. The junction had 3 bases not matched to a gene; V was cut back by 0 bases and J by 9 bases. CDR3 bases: TGCAGCGTTGAAGAGCGGACTAGCGCTGAGCAGTTCTTC. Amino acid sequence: CSVEERTSAEQFF.

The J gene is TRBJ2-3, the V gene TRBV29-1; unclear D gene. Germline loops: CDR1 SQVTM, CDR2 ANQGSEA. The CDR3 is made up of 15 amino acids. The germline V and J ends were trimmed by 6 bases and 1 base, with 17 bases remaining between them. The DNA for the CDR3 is TGCAGCGTATCCCTCTCTGGTCACGGCACAGATACGCAGTATTTT. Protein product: CSVSLSGHGTDTQYF.

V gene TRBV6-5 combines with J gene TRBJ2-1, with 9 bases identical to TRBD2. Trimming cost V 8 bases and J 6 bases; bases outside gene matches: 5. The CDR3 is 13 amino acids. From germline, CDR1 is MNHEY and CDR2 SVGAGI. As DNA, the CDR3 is TGTGCCAGCGGGGTACTAGCGGGCAATGAGCAGTTCTTC. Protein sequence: CASGVLAGNEQFF.